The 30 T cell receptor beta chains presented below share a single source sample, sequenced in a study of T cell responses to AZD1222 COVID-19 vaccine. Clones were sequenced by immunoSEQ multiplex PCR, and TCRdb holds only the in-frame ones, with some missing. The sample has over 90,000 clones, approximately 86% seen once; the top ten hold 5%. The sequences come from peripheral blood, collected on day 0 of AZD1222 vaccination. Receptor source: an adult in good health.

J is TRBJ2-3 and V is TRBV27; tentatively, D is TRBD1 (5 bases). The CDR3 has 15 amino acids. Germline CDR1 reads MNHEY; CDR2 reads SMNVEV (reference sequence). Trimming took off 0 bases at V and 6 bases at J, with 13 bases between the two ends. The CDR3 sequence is CASSLSIRARDTQYF. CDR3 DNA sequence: TGTGCCAGCAGTTTATCGATCAGGGCCAGGGATACGCAGTATTTT.

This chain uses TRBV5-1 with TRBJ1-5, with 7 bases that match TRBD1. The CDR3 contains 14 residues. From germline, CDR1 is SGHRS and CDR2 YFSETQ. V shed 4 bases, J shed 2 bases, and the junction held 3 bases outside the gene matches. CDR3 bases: TGCGCCAGCAGCGAGGGGGCCCGCAATCAGCCCCAGCATTTT. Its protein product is CASSEGARNQPQHF.

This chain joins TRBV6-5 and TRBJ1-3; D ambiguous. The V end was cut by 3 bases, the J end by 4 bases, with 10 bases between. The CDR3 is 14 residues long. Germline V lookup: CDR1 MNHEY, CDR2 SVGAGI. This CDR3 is CASSYNPFGNTIYF. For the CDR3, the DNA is TGTGCCAGCAGTTATAACCCATTCGGAAACACCATATATTTT.

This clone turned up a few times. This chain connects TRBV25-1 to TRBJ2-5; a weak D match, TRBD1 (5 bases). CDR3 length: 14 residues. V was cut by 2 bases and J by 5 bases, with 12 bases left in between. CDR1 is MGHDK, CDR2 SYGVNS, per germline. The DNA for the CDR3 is TGTGCCAGCAGTGAAGGCAGAAGGGGTGAGACCCAGTACTTC. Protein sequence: CASSEGRRGETQYF.

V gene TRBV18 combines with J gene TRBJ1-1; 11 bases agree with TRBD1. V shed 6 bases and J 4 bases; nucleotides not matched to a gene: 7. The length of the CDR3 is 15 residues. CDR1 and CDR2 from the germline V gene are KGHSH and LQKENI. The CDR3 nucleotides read TGTGCCAGCTCTGAAGGGACAGGGGGATCCACTGAAGCTTTCTTT. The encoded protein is CASSEGTGGSTEAFF.

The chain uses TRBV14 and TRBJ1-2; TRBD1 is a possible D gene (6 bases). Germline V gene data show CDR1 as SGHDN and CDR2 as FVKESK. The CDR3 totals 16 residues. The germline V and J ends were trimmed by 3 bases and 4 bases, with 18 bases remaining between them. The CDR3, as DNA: TGTGCCAGCAGCCACACTATCTCGGGGGGCCTCTATGGCTACACCTTC. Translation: CASSHTISGGLYGYTF.

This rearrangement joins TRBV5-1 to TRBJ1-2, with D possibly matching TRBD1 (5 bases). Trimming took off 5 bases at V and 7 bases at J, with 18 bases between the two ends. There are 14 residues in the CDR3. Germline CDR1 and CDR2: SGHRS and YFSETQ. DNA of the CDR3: TGCGCCAGCAGTGAAGGGCAGGGAGGGCCTGGCTACACCTTC. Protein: CASSEGQGGPGYTF.

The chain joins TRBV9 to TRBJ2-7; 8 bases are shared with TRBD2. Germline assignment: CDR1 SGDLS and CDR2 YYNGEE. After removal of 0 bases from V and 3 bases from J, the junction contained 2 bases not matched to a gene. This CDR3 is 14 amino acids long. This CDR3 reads CASSVAGGVYEQYF. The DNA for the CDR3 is TGTGCCAGCAGCGTAGCGGGAGGGGTCTACGAGCAGTACTTC.

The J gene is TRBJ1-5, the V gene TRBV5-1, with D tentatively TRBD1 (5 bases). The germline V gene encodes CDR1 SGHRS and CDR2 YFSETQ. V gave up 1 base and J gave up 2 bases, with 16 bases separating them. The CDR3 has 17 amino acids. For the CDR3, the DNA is TGCGCCAGCAGCTTGAGATCAGTTGCGGGGCGCAATCAGCCCCAGCATTTT. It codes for CASSLRSVAGRNQPQHF.

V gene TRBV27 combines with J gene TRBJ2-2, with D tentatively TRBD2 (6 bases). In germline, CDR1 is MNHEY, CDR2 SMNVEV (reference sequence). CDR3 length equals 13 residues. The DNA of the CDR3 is TGTGCGAGCCAGGGAGGTTATGCCGGGGAGCTGTTTTTT. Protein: CASQGGYAGELFF.

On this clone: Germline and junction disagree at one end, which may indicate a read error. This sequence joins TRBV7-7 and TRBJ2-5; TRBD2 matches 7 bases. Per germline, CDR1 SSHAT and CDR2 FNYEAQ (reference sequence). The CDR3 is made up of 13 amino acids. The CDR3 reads CASSRLAGETQYF. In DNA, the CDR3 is TGTGCTAGCAGCAGACTAGCAGGGGAGACCCAGTACTTC.

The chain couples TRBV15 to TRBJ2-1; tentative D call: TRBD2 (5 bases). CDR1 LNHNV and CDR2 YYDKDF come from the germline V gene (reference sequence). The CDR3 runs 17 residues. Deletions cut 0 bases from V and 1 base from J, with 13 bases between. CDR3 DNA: TGTGCCACCAGCAGAGATCAATCTAGCAGTTCCTACAATGAGCAGTTCTTC. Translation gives CATSRDQSSSSYNEQFF.

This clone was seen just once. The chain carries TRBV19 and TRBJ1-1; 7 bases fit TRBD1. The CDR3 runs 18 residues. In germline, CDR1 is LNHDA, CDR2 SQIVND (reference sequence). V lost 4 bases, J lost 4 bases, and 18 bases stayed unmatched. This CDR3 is CASSTRGGRQGEVTEAFF. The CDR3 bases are TGTGCCAGTAGTACCCGAGGGGGTCGACAGGGTGAGGTCACTGAAGCTTTCTTT.

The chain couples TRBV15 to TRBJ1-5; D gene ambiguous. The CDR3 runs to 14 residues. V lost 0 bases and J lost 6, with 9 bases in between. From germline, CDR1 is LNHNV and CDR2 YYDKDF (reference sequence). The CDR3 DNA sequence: TGTGCCACCAGCAGAGACCGGGTGGGTCAGCCCCAGCATTTT. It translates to CATSRDRVGQPQHF. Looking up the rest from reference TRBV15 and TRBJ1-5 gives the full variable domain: DAMVIQNPRYQVTQFGKPVTLSCSQTLNHNVMYWYQQKSSQAPKLLFHYYDKDFNNEADTPDNFQSRRPNTSFCFLDIRSPGLGDTAMYLCATSRDRVGQPQHFGDGTRLSIL.

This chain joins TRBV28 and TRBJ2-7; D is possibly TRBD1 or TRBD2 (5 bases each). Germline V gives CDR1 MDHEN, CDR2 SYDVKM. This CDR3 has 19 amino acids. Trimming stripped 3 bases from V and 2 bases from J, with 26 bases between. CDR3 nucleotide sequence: TGTGCCAGCAGTTTCCAGCGATCTCAAGCCGGGGCAGCCCCCTACGAGCAGTACTTC. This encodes CASSFQRSQAGAAPYEQYF.

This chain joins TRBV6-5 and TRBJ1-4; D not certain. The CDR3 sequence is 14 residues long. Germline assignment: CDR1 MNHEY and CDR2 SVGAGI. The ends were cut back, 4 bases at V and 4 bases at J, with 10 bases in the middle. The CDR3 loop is CASSSGPGNEKLFF. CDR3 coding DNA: TGTGCCAGCAGTTCCGGGCCGGGTAATGAAAAACTGTTTTTT.

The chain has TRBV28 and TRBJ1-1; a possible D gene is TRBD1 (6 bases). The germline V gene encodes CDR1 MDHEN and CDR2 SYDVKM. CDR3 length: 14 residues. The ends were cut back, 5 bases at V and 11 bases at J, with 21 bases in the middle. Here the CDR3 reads CASSIPRDNLRAFF. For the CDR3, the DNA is TGTGCCAGCAGTATCCCCCGGGACAATTTGCGCGCTTTCTTT.

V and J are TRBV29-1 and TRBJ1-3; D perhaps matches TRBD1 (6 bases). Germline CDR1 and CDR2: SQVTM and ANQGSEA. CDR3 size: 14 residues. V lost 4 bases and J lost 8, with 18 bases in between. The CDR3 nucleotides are TGCAGCGTTGCAAGTCCCACAGGGAGAGACACCATATATTTT. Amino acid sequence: CSVASPTGRDTIYF.

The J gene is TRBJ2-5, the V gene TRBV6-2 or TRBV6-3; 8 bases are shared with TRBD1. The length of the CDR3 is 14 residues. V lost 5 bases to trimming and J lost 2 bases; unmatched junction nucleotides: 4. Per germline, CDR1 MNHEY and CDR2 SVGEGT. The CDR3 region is CASSPTGAQETQYF. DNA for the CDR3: TGTGCCAGCAGTCCGACAGGGGCTCAAGAGACCCAGTACTTC.

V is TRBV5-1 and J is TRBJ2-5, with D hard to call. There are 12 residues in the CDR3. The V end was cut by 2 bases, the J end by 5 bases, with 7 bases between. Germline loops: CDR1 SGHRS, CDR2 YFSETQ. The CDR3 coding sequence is TGCGCCAGCAGCTTCGGTCGGGAGACCCAGTACTTC. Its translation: CASSFGRETQYF.

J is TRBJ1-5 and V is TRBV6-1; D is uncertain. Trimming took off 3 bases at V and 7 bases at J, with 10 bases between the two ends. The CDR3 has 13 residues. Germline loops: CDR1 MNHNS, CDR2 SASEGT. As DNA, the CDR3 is TGTGCCAGCAGTGATCCCACGGGACAGCCCCAGCATTTT. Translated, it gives CASSDPTGQPQHF.

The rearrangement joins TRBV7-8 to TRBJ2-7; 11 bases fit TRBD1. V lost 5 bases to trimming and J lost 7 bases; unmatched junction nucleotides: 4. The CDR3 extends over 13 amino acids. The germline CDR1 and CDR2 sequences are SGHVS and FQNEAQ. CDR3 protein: CASSHGTGGEQYF. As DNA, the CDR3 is TGTGCCAGCAGCCATGGGACAGGGGGGGAGCAGTACTTC.

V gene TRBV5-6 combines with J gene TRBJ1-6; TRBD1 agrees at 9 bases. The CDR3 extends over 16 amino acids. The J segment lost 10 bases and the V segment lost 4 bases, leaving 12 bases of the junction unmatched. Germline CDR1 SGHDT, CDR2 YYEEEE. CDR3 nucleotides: TGTGCCAGCAGCGTCACCGGGACAGGGTTAATCTCACCCCTCCACTTT. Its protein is CASSVTGTGLISPLHF.

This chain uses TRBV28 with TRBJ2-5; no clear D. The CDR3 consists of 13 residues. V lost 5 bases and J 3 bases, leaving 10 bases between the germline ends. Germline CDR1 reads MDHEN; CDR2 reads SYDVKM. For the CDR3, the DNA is TGTGCCAGCAGTAGGCCCTGGGAAGAGACCCAGTACTTC. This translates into CASSRPWEETQYF.

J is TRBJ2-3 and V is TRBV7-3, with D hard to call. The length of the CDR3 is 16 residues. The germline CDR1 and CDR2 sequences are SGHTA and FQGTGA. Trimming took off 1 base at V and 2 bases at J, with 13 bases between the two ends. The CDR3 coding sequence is TGTGCCAGCAGCTTAAGACCCGTCCCGTACACAGATACGCAGTATTTT. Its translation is CASSLRPVPYTDTQYF.

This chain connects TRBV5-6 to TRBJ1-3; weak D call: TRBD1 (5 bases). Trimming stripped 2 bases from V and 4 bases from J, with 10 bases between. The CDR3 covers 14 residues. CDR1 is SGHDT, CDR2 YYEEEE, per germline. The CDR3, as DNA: TGTGCCAGCAGCTTACTGGGACTCGGAAACACCATATATTTT. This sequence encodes CASSLLGLGNTIYF.

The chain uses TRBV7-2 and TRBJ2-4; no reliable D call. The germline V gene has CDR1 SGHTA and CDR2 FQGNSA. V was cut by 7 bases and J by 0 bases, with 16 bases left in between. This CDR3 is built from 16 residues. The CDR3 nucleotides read TGTGCCAGCACCCCGTCAGCCCAAGTAGCCAAAAACATTCAGTACTTC. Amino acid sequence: CASTPSAQVAKNIQYF.

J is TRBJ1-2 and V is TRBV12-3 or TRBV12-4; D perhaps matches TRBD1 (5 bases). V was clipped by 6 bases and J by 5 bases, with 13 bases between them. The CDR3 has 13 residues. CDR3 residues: CASSPGLRYGYTF. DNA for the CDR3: TGTGCCAGCAGCCCGGGACTCCGGTATGGCTACACCTTC.

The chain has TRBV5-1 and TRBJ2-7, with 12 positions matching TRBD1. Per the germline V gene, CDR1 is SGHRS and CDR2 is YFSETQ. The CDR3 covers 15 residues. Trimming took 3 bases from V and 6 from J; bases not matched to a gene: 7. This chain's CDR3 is CASSWGGQGAREQYF. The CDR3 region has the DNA TGCGCCAGCAGCTGGGGGGGACAGGGGGCGCGCGAGCAGTACTTC.

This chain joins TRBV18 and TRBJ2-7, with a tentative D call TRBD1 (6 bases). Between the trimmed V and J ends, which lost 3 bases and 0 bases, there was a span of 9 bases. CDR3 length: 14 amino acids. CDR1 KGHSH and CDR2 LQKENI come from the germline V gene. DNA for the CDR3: TGTGCCAGCTCACCTAGGGGGAGCTCCTACGAGCAGTACTTC. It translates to CASSPRGSSYEQYF.